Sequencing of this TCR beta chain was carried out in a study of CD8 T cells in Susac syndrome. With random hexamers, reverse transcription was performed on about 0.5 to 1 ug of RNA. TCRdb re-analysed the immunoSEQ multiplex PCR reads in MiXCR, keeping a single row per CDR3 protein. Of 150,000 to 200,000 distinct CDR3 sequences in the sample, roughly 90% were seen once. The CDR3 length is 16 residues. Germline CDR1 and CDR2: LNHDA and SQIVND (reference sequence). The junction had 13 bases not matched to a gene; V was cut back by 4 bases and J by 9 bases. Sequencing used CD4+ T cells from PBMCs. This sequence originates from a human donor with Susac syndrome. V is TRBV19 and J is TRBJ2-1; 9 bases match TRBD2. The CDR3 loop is CASSKGGGRGSGEQFF. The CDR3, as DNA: TGTGCCAGTAGTAAAGGGGGCGGGAGGGGTTCGGGTGAGCAGTTCTTC.